The 2 T cell receptor beta chains below come from one sample, sequenced in a study of T cells expressing NK-cell markers. Reprocessing the 5' RACE reads, TCRdb reports a single entry for every CDR3 protein and omits DNA. This sample's table has about 400,000 distinct CDR3 sequences. The sequencing sample was made of blood T cells: a sorted CD56 or NKG2C T cell subset, CD4+ or CD8+ T cells, or bulk PBMC T cells (not recorded which). These receptor sequences come from a woman aged 45-59 years in good health.

The rearrangement uses TRBV5-1 and TRBJ2-5. Germline values: CDR1 SGHRS, CDR2 YFSETQ. This CDR3 has 14 residues. The CDR3: CASSSVAEQETQYF.

This sequence joins TRBV20-1 and TRBJ1-4. The CDR3 sequence is 16 residues long. Germline V CDR1 and CDR2: DFQATT, SNEGSKA (reference sequence). CDR3 residues: CSALSPPGRKNEKLFF.